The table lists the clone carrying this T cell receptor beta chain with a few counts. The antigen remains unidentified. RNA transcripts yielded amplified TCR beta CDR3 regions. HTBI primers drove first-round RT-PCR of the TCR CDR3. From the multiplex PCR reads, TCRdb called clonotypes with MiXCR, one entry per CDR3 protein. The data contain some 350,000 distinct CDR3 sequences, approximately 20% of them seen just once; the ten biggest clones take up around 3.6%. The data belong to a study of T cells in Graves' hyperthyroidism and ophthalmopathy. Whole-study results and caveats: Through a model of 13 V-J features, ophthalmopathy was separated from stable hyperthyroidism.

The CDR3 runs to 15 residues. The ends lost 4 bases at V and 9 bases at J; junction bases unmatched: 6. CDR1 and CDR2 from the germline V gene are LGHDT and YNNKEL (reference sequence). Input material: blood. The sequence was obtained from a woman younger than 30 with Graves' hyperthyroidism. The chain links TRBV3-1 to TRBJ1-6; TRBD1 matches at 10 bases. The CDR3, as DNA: TGTGCCAGCAGCCTTCGACAGGGGGCAGTTTCACCCCTCCACTTT. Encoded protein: CASSLRQGAVSPLHF.